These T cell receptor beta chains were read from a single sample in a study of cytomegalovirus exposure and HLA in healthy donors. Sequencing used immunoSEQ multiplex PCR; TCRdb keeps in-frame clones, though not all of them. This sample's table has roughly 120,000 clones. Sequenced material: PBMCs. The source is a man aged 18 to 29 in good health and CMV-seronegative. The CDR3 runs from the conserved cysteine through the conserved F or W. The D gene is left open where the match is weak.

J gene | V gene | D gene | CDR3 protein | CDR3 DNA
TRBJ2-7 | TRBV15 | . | CATSRDWRVSYEQYF | TGTGCCACCAGCAGAGATTGGCGGGTTTCCTACGAGCAGTACTTC
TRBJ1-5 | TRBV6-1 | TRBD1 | CASTNLPGQGQHF | TGTGCCAGCACCAATCTACCGGGACAGGGGCAGCATTTT
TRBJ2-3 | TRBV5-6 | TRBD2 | CASSLEQRGVSHDTQYF | TGTGCCAGCAGCTTGGAGCAGCGGGGGGTATCCCACGATACGCAGTATTTT
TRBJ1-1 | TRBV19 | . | CASMEGTVNTEAFF | TGTGCCAGTATGGAGGGAACAGTGAACACTGAAGCTTTCTTT
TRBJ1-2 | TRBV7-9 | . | CASSLEGERSYGYTF | TGTGCCAGCAGCTTAGAAGGCGAGAGGAGCTATGGCTACACCTTC
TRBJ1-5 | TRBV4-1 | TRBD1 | CASSHTRDRGYQPQHF | TGCGCCAGCAGCCATACGAGGGACAGGGGTTATCAGCCCCAGCATTTT
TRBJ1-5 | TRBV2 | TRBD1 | CASSPPGQGYGGQPQHF | TGTGCCAGCAGTCCCCCGGGACAGGGGTACGGCGGACAGCCCCAGCATTTT
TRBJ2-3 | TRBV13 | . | CASSEGSDTQYF | TGTGCCAGCAGCGAGGGTTCGGATACGCAGTATTTT
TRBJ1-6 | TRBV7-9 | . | CASSPSGGTETSPLHF | TGTGCCAGCAGCCCTAGTGGAGGGACCGAGACCTCACCCCTCCACTTT
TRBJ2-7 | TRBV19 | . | CASSSLEGRSYEQYF | TGTGCCAGTAGTTCGCTTGAGGGCCGCTCCTACGAGCAGTACTTC
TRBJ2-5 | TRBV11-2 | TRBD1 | CASSLQTGWQETQYF | TGTGCCAGCAGCTTACAGACAGGGTGGCAAGAGACCCAGTACTTC
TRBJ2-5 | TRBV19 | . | CASSISRGQLQETQYF | TGTGCCAGTAGTATTTCTAGGGGCCAGCTCCAAGAGACCCAGTACTTC
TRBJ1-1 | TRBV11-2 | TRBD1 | CASSSHRQGSAFF | TGTGCCAGCAGTTCACACCGACAGGGTTCGGCTTTCTTT
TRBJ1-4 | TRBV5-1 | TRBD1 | CASSRDGTGEKLFF | TGCGCCAGCAGCCGCGACGGGACAGGGGAAAAACTGTTTTTT
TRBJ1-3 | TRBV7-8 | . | CASGGSGVPGNTIYF | TGTGCCAGCGGCGGGTCAGGGGTTCCAGGAAACACCATATATTTT
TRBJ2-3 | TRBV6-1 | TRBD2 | CASSLAGGPDTQYF | TGTGCCAGCAGTTTAGCGGGAGGGCCAGATACGCAGTATTTT
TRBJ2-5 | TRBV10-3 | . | CADEVPQDQETQYF | TGTGCAGACGAAGTCCCTCAGGACCAAGAGACCCAGTACTTC
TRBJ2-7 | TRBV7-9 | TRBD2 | CASSFTSGTYEQYF | TGTGCCAGCAGCTTCACTAGCGGGACCTACGAGCAGTACTTC